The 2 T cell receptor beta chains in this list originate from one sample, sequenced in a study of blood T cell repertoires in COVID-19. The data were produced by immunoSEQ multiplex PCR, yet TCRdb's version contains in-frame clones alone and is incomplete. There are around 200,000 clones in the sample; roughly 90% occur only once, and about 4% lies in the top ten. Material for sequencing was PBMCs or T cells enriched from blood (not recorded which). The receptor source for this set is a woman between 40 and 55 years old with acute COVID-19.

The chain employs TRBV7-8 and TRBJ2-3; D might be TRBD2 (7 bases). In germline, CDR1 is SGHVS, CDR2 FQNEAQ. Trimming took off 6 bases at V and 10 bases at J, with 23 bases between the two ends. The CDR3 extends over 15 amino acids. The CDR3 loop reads CASSPRRGGPSAQYF. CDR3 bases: TGTGCCAGCAGTCCGAGGAGGGGGGGCCCCTCGGCGCAGTATTTT.

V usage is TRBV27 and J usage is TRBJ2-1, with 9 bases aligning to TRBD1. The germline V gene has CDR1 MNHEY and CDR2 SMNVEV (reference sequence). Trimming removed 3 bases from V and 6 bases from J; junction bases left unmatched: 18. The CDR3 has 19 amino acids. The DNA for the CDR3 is TGTGCCAGCAGTTTCCAACGGGAATCACGGGACAGGGATTTCAATGAGCAGTTCTTC. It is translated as CASSFQRESRDRDFNEQFF.